Below are 8 T cell receptor beta chains sequenced from a single sample in a study of shared clonotypes between healthy human individuals. The protocol was immunoSEQ multiplex PCR, while the TCRdb copy is restricted to in-frame clones and leaves out a portion. The sample records fewer than 1 million clones, 96% being singletons. Naive CD8 isolation took CD45RO-negative cells positively selected for CCR7 and excluded terminally differentiated effector memory CD45RA+ cells. Input material: naive CD8+ T cells sorted from blood. The source is a man aged 30-40 years in good health.

This sequence joins TRBV29-1 and TRBJ2-5, with 10 bases fitting TRBD2. The junction had 5 bases not matched to a gene; V was cut back by 2 bases and J by 2 bases. CDR1 and CDR2 from the germline V gene are SQVTM and ANQGSEA. CDR3 length equals 15 residues. CDR3 in DNA: TGCAGCGTTGAAAGGGGACTAGCGATGCAAGAGACCCAGTACTTC. Translating gives CSVERGLAMQETQYF.

The chain recombines TRBV7-3 with TRBJ1-1; D is perhaps TRBD1 (6 bases). Germline V gene data show CDR1 as SGHTA and CDR2 as FQGTGA. V was shortened by 2 bases and J by 1 base, with 8 bases between the two germline ends. This CDR3 is built from 14 residues. The CDR3 coding sequence is TGTGCCAGCAGCTTAGCGGGACAGAACACTGAAGCTTTCTTT. Protein product: CASSLAGQNTEAFF.

As for this clone: One end of the junction fails to match germline, which may point to a read error. The identical CDR3 is also encoded by other nucleotide sequences in the sample. This chain uses TRBV29-1 with TRBJ1-2; TRBD1 might be the D (5 bases). CDR3 size: 12 residues. Looked up from germline, CDR1 is SQVTM and CDR2 is ANQGSEA. The CDR3 DNA reads TGCAGCGTCGAAGACAGATTCTATGGCTACACCTTC. This encodes CSVEDRFYGYTF.

A remark on this clone: Other nucleotide sequences from this sample produce the same CDR3. The rearrangement joins TRBV9 to TRBJ2-1; D not certain. The CDR3 has 13 residues. Trimming shortened V by 0 bases and J by 3 bases, and 4 bases separated the two germline ends. CDR1 and CDR2 (germline): SGDLS, YYNGEE. The CDR3 DNA sequence: TGTGCCAGCAGCGTAGGAGACTACAATGAGCAGTTCTTC. Translation gives CASSVGDYNEQFF.

The V call is TRBV9, the J call TRBJ2-7; 9 nucleotides line up with TRBD1. Germline values: CDR1 SGDLS, CDR2 YYNGEE. The length of the CDR3 is 14 residues. The V and J ends lost 4 bases and 5 bases, in that order; junction bases with no gene match: 7. This chain's CDR3 is CASSPGTGRHEQYF. For the CDR3, the DNA is TGTGCCAGCAGCCCAGGGACAGGGAGACACGAGCAGTACTTC.

The CDR3 sequence: CASSGGLAGSRTGELFF. The CDR3 nucleotides read TGTGCCAGTAGTGGGGGACTAGCGGGATCCCGGACCGGGGAGCTGTTTTTT. This chain connects TRBV19 to TRBJ2-2, with 13 positions matching TRBD2. This CDR3 is built from 17 residues. CDR1 and CDR2 (germline): LNHDA, SQIVND (reference sequence). V lost 5 bases and J lost 5; bases outside the gene matches: 8.

The count of this clone is one. V gene TRBV6-1 combines with J gene TRBJ2-1; possibly TRBD2 for D (6 bases). Trimming took off 2 bases at V and 10 bases at J, with 9 bases between the two ends. This CDR3 spans 12 amino acids. Germline CDR1 MNHNS, CDR2 SASEGT. The CDR3 here is CASSEWGEEQFF. The DNA of the CDR3 is TGTGCCAGCAGTGAATGGGGGGAAGAGCAGTTCTTC.

This clone came up once. The chain joins TRBV14 to TRBJ2-5; D not resolved. This CDR3 contains 13 residues. V shed 3 bases and J shed 0 bases, with 5 bases lying between them. Germline CDR1 SGHDN, CDR2 FVKESK. The CDR3 here is CASSQKNQETQYF. The DNA of the CDR3 is TGTGCCAGCAGCCAGAAGAACCAAGAGACCCAGTACTTC.